The 24 T cell receptor beta chains in this list originate from one sample, sequenced in a study of cytomegalovirus exposure and HLA in healthy donors. Primers: 60 Vbeta forward and 13 Jbeta reverse. TCRdb keeps only in-frame clones here, not all; method: immunoSEQ multiplex PCR. The data hold approximately 99,000 clones, with about 79% observed a single time. Material for sequencing was PBMCs. Receptors originate from a male donor in good health and CMV-seropositive.

In DNA, the CDR3 is TGTGCTAGTGGTTTGCTGCCGACAGGGGGCTACGAGCAGTACTTC. It yields the protein CASGLLPTGGYEQYF. The rearrangement joins TRBV12-5 to TRBJ2-7; 9 bases line up with TRBD1. After removal of 2 bases from V and 3 bases from J, the junction contained 5 bases not matched to a gene. Germline-derived CDR1 and CDR2 are LGHNT and FRNRAP. This CDR3 has 15 residues.

This chain connects TRBV7-9 to TRBJ1-2; D uncertain. CDR3 size: 14 residues. V lost 1 base, J lost 5 bases, and 11 bases lay in between. Per the germline V gene, CDR1 is SEHNR and CDR2 is FQNEAQ (reference sequence). The CDR3 DNA follows: TGTGCCAGCAGCTTAGGATACAGCAAATATGGCTACACCTTC. This encodes CASSLGYSKYGYTF.

This clone was seen more than once but under ten times. The chain couples TRBV30 to TRBJ2-5; D is ambiguous. Between the trimmed V and J ends, which lost 3 bases and 1 base, there was a span of 15 bases. The CDR3 covers 15 residues. Germline CDR1 reads GTSNPN; CDR2 reads SVGIG (reference sequence). The CDR3 bases are TGTGCCTGGAGCCGAGGTAATCCATTCCAAGAGACCCAGTACTTC. It encodes CAWSRGNPFQETQYF.

This chain uses TRBV6-5 with TRBJ2-7; D might be TRBD1 (6 bases). This CDR3 comprises 13 residues. CDR1 is MNHEY, CDR2 SVGAGI, per germline. Trimming cost V 5 bases and J 0 bases, with 8 bases left between them. The CDR3 spells CASSPRGSYEQYF. Written as DNA, the CDR3 is TGTGCCAGCAGTCCCAGGGGCTCCTACGAGCAGTACTTC.

The chain joins TRBV9 to TRBJ1-6; 12 bases are shared with TRBD1. With V trimmed by 1 base and J by 10 bases, 9 bases remained unmatched. The CDR3 is 17 amino acids. Germline-derived CDR1 and CDR2 are SGDLS and YYNGEE. CDR3 residues: CASSVSGTGGDRSPLHF. The CDR3 DNA reads as TGTGCCAGCAGCGTAAGCGGGACAGGGGGCGATCGCTCACCCCTCCACTTT.

V is TRBV30 and J is TRBJ2-5, with D perhaps TRBD2 (7 bases). The CDR3 extends over 16 amino acids. Germline V gene data show CDR1 as GTSNPN and CDR2 as SVGIG (reference sequence). V was pared by 8 bases and J by 0 bases, with 22 bases between. This CDR3 is CAPLGGRPSNQETQYF. The CDR3 DNA reads as TGTGCCCCCTTGGGGGGGCGCCCCTCGAACCAAGAGACCCAGTACTTC.

This CDR3 reads CASFLDRGRYEQYF. The CDR3 DNA reads TGTGCCAGCTTCCTGGACAGGGGGCGTTACGAGCAGTACTTC. The chain carries TRBV5-6 and TRBJ2-7, with 11 bases aligning to TRBD1. Trimming removed 7 bases from V and 4 bases from J; junction bases left unmatched: 7. CDR1 and CDR2 from the germline V gene are SGHDT and YYEEEE. The CDR3 loop spans 14 amino acids.

The genes are TRBV29-1 and TRBJ2-7; 7 nucleotides line up with TRBD1. The germline V gene has CDR1 SQVTM and CDR2 ANQGSEA. V gave up 8 bases and J gave up 2 bases; unmatched junction bases: 9. The CDR3 loop spans 13 amino acids. In DNA form, the CDR3 reads TGCAGCTTCACGGACAGGTTTCCCTACGAGCAGTACTTC. Its protein is CSFTDRFPYEQYF.

This chain joins TRBV7-2 and TRBJ2-7, with D uncertain. The germline V and J ends were trimmed by 5 bases and 0 bases, with 17 bases remaining between them. Germline CDR1 reads SGHTA; CDR2 reads FQGNSA. The CDR3 is 16 residues long. In DNA, the CDR3 is TGTGCCAGCAGCCCTAGGTTTGCGTTGAGCTCCTACGAGCAGTACTTC. Its translation is CASSPRFALSSYEQYF.

The genes are TRBV18 and TRBJ1-3; TRBD1 agrees at 7 bases. CDR1 is KGHSH and CDR2 is LQKENI in the germline V gene. The CDR3 runs to 16 residues. The J segment lost 0 bases and the V segment lost 0 bases, leaving 2 bases of the junction unmatched. CDR3 amino acids: CASSPPGQSSGNTIYF. The CDR3 bases are TGTGCCAGCTCACCACCGGGACAGAGCTCTGGAAACACCATATATTTT.

The chain carries TRBV28 and TRBJ2-6; D gene ambiguous. CDR1 and CDR2 (germline): MDHEN, SYDVKM. The CDR3 spans 15 residues. Trimming removed 6 bases at V and 0 bases at J, with 9 bases between. The CDR3 sequence is CASSSRSSGANVLTF. The CDR3, as DNA: TGTGCCAGCAGCTCTCGTAGCTCTGGGGCCAACGTCCTGACTTTC. Combining the CDR3 with reference TRBV28 and TRBJ2-6 gives the whole variable domain DVKVTQSSRYLVKRTGEKVFLECVQDMDHENMFWYRQDPGLGLRLIYFSYDVKMKEKGDIPEGYSVSREKKERFSLILESASTNQTSMYLCASSSRSSGANVLTFGAGSRLTVL.

The chain couples TRBV4-1 to TRBJ2-1; TRBD1 matches 8 bases. The CDR3 has 18 residues. J gave up 6 bases and V 2 bases, and 15 bases lay outside the gene matches. Germline loops: CDR1 MGHRA, CDR2 YSYEKL. Written as DNA, the CDR3 is TGCGCCAGCAGCCAAAAAGCCGCGGGGCAGGGGGCGAGCAATGAGCAGTTCTTC. Protein product: CASSQKAAGQGASNEQFF.

The V call is TRBV5-6, the J call TRBJ2-2; weak D call: TRBD2 (6 bases). Trimming shortened V by 4 bases and J by 0 bases, and 10 bases separated the two germline ends. The CDR3 loop spans 15 amino acids. The germline V gene has CDR1 SGHDT and CDR2 YYEEEE. CDR3 DNA: TGTGCCAGCAGCGGCGGGGTATCGAACACCGGGGAGCTGTTTTTT. It specifies CASSGGVSNTGELFF. Supplemented by reference TRBV5-6 and TRBJ2-2, the full variable domain reads DAGVTQSPTHLIKTRGQQVTLRCSPKSGHDTVSWYQQALGQGPQFIFQYYEEEERQRGNFPDRFSGHQFPNYSSELNVNALLLGDSALYLCASSGGVSNTGELFFGEGSRLTVL.

The V and J genes are TRBV9 and TRBJ2-3; 8 bases fit TRBD2. CDR1 and CDR2 (germline): SGDLS, YYNGEE. Germline trimming cut 1 base from V and 4 bases from J; bases unmatched to any gene: 5. This CDR3 has 15 amino acids. The chain's CDR3 is CASSVKRGSSDTQYF. The CDR3 nucleotides read TGTGCCAGCAGCGTAAAGCGGGGGTCTTCAGATACGCAGTATTTT.

This chain joins TRBV19 and TRBJ2-5, with D perhaps TRBD2 (5 bases). The germline gives CDR1 LNHDA, CDR2 SQIVND (reference sequence). CDR3 length equals 15 residues. Trimming removed 4 bases from V and 7 bases from J, with 19 bases in between. The CDR3 DNA reads as TGTGCCAGTAGTAGCCCCGGGATTCCAATCGGGACCCAGTACTTC. It yields the protein CASSSPGIPIGTQYF.

This clone was observed a few times. The chain carries TRBV2 and TRBJ1-1, with TRBD1 as a possible D gene (5 bases). This CDR3 has 14 residues. Germline CDR1 SNHLY, CDR2 FYNNEI. Trimming left V 4 bases short and J 1 base short, with 10 bases between. This CDR3 is CASSAGIANTEAFF. The DNA of the CDR3 is TGTGCCAGCAGTGCAGGGATTGCGAACACTGAAGCTTTCTTT.

Comment on this clone: The CDR3 does not end in the conserved phenylalanine or tryptophan, so this is likely a read error. The J gene is TRBJ1-1, the V gene TRBV7-9, with D possibly TRBD1 on 6 matching bases. Per the germline V gene, CDR1 is SEHNR and CDR2 is FQNEAQ (reference sequence). Between the trimmed V and J ends, which lost 2 bases and 1 base, there was a span of 11 bases. The CDR3 contains 15 residues. CDR3 protein: CASSLQGSGNTEAFL. CDR3 sequence (DNA): TGTGCCAGCAGCTTACAGGGGAGTGGGAACACTGAAGCTTTCTTG.

Only one count was recorded for this clone. The chain carries TRBV11-3 and TRBJ2-2; possible D gene TRBD1, 5 bases. Trimming shortened V by 5 bases and J by 1 base, and 11 bases separated the two germline ends. Per germline, CDR1 SGHNT and CDR2 YENEEA. The CDR3 length is 15 residues. The DNA for the CDR3 is TGTGCCAGCAGCAAGACAGAGATGAACACCGGGGAGCTGTTTTTT. Translating it yields CASSKTEMNTGELFF.

This rearrangement joins TRBV5-1 to TRBJ2-3; 8 nucleotides align to TRBD2. V was clipped by 1 base and J by 6 bases; unmatched bases: 7. The CDR3 is made up of 15 amino acids. Germline V gene lookup returns CDR1 SGHRS and CDR2 YFSETQ. The CDR3 reads CASSLSGGTSDTQYF. CDR3 sequence (DNA): TGCGCCAGCAGCTTGAGCGGGGGCACGTCGGATACGCAGTATTTT. The full variable domain, completed using reference TRBV5-1 and TRBJ2-3, is KAGVTQTPRYLIKTRGQQVTLSCSPISGHRSVSWYQQTPGQGLQFLFEYFSETQRNKGNFPGRFSGRQFSNSRSEMNVSTLELGDSALYLCASSLSGGTSDTQYFGPGTRLTVL.

The table lists this clone with a few counts. This chain connects TRBV10-3 to TRBJ1-5; TRBD1 aligns across 9 bases. Losses at the gene ends were 10 bases for V and 7 bases for J; bases not matched to a gene: 11. CDR1 and CDR2 (germline): ENHRY, SYGVKD. CDR3 length: 14 residues. CDR3 sequence reads: CATRPDRGGQPQHF. CDR3 DNA sequence: TGTGCCACCCGCCCGGACAGGGGAGGGCAGCCCCAGCATTTT.

The chain carries TRBV6-5 and TRBJ1-2; 11 bases line up with TRBD1. J gave up 5 bases and V 6 bases, and 5 bases lay outside the gene matches. The CDR3 runs 14 residues. Germline V gene data show CDR1 as MNHEY and CDR2 as SVGAGI. The CDR3 loop is CASSGTGGEYGYTF. As DNA, the CDR3 is TGTGCCAGCAGCGGGACAGGGGGAGAATATGGCTACACCTTC.

The V and J genes are TRBV6-5 and TRBJ1-1; no firm D call. Germline lookup yields CDR1 MNHEY and CDR2 SVGAGI. This CDR3 is 13 amino acids long. The V gene lost 2 bases and the J gene lost 5 bases, with 9 bases spanning the gap. The CDR3 loop is CASSYEQSTEAFF. Written as DNA, the CDR3 is TGTGCCAGCAGTTACGAACAGAGTACTGAAGCTTTCTTT.

The chain couples TRBV4-2 to TRBJ2-7; 8 bases are shared with TRBD2. Germline V gene lookup returns CDR1 LGHNA and CDR2 YNFKEQ. Losses at the gene ends were 1 base for V and 4 bases for J; bases not matched to a gene: 9. This CDR3 is 16 amino acids long. DNA of the CDR3: TGTGCCAGCAGCCAAGCGGGGGGGTCCTCACCTTACGAGCAGTACTTC. This translates into CASSQAGGSSPYEQYF.

CDR3 DNA sequence: TGTGCCAGCAGCTCGGAGGGCAGGGAAGAGACCCAGTACTTC. It codes for CASSSEGREETQYF. The genes are TRBV5-6 and TRBJ2-5, with a possible D match to TRBD2 (6 bases). V lost 3 bases to trimming and J lost 3 bases, with 12 bases between them. CDR3 length: 14 amino acids. The germline gives CDR1 SGHDT, CDR2 YYEEEE.